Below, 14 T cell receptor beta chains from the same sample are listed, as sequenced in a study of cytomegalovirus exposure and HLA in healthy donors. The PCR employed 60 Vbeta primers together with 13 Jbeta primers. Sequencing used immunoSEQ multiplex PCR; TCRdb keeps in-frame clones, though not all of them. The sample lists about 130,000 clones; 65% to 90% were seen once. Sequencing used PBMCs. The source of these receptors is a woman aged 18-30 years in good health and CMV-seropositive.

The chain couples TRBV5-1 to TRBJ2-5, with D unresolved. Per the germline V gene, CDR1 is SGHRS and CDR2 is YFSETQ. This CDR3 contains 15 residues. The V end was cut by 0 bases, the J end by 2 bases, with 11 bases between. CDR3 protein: CASSLDSPDQETQYF. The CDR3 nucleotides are TGCGCCAGCAGCTTGGACAGTCCCGATCAAGAGACCCAGTACTTC.

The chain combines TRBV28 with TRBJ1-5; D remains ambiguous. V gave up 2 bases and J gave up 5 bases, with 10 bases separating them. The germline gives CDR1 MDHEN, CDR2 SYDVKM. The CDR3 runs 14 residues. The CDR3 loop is CASSLGTVDQPQHF. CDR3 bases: TGTGCCAGCAGTTTAGGCACAGTCGATCAGCCCCAGCATTTT.

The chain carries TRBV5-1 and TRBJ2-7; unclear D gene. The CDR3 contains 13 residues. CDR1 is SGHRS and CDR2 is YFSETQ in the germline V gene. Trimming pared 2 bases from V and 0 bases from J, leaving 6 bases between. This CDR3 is CASSFDSSYEQYF. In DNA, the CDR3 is TGCGCCAGCAGCTTTGACTCCTCCTACGAGCAGTACTTC.

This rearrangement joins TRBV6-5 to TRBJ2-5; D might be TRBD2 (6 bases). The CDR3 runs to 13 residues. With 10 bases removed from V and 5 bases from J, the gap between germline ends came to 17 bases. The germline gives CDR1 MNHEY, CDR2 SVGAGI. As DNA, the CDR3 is TGTGCCACCGCAGGTCGGGAGAGGGAGACCCAGTACTTC. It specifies CATAGRERETQYF.

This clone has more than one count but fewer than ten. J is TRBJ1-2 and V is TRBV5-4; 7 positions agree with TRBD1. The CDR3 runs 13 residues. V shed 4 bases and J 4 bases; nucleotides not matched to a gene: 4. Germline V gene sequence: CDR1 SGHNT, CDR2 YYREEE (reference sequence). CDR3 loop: CASSGGTVYGYTF. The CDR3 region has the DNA TGTGCCAGCAGCGGCGGGACAGTCTATGGCTACACCTTC.

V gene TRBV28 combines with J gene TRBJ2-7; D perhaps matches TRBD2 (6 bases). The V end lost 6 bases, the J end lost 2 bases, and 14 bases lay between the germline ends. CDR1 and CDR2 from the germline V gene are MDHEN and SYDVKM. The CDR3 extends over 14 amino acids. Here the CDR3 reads CASSSGTLPYEQYF. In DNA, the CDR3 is TGTGCCAGCAGCTCCGGGACTCTCCCCTACGAGCAGTACTTC. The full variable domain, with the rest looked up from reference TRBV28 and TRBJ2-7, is DVKVTQSSRYLVKRTGEKVFLECVQDMDHENMFWYRQDPGLGLRLIYFSYDVKMKEKGDIPEGYSVSREKKERFSLILESASTNQTSMYLCASSSGTLPYEQYFGPGTRLTVT.

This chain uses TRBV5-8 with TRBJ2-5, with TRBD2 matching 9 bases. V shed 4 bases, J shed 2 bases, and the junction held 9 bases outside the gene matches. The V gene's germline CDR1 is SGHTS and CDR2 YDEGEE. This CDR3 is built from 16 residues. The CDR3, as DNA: TGTGCCAGCAGCCACCCGGCGGGGGGGATACAAGAGACCCAGTACTTC. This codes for CASSHPAGGIQETQYF. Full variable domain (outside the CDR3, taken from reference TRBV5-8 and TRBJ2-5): EAGVTQSPTHLIKTRGQQATLRCSPISGHTSVYWYQQALGLGLQFLLWYDEGEERNRGNFPPRFSGRQFPNYSSELNVNALELEDSALYLCASSHPAGGIQETQYFGPGTRLLVL.

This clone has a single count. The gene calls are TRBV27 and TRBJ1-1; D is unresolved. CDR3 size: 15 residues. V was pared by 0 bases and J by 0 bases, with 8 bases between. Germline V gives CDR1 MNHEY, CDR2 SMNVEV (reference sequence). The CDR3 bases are TGTGCCAGCAGTTTATCCGGTAACGTGAACACTGAAGCTTTCTTT. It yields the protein CASSLSGNVNTEAFF.

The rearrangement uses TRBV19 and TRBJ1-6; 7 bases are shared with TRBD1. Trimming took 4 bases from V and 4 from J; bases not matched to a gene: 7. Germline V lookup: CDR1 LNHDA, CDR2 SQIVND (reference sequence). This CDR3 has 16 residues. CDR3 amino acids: CASSKQGKFYNSPLHF. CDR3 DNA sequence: TGTGCCAGTAGTAAACAGGGGAAATTTTATAATTCACCCCTCCACTTT.

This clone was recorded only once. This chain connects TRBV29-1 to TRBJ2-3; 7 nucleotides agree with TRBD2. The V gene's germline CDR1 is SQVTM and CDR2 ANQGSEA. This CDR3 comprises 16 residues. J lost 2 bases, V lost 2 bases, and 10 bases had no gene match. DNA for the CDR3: TGCAGCGTTGAAAGGAAAGGCGGGGACTACACAGATACGCAGTATTTT. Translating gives CSVERKGGDYTDTQYF.

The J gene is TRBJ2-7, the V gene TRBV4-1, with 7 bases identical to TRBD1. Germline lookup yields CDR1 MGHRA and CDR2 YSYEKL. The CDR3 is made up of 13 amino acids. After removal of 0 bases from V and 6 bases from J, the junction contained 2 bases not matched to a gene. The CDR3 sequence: CASSQEQGIEQYF. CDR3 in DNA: TGCGCCAGCAGCCAAGAACAGGGGATCGAGCAGTACTTC.

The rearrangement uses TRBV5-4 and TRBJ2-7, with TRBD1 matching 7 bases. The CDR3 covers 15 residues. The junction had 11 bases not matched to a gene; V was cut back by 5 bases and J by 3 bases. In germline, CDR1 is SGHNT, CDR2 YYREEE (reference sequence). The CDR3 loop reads CASSSTAGGNYEQYF. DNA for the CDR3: TGTGCCAGCAGTTCGACGGCAGGGGGAAACTACGAGCAGTACTTC.

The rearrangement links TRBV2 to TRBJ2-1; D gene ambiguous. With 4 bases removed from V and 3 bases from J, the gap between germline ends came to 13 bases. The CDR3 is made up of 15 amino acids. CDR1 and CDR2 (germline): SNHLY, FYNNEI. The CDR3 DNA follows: TGTGCCAGCAGTGTTGAGGAAAGGAGCTACAATGAGCAGTTCTTC. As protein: CASSVEERSYNEQFF.

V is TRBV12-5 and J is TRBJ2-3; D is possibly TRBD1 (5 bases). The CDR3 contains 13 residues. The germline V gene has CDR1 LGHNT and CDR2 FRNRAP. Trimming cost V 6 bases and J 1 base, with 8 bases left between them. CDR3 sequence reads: CASGIQGTDTQYF. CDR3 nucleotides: TGTGCTAGTGGGATACAGGGCACAGATACGCAGTATTTT. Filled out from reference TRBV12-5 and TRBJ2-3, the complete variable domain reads DARVTQTPRHKVTEMGQEVTMRCQPILGHNTVFWYRQTMMQGLELLAYFRNRAPLDDSGMPKDRFSAEMPDATLATLKIQPSEPRDSAVYFCASGIQGTDTQYFGPGTRLTVL.